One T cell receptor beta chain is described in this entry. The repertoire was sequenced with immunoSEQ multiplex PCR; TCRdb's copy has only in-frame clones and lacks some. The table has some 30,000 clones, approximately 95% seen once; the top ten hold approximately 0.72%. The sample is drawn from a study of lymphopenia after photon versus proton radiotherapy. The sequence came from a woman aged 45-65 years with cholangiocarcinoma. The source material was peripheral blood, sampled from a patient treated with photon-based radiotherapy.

CDR3 amino acids: CASSWAAGGGGYGYTF. CDR3 bases: TGTGCCAGCAGTTGGGCGGCAGGTGGGGGCGGCTATGGCTACACCTTC. V gene TRBV6-6 combines with J gene TRBJ1-2; possible D gene TRBD1, 6 bases. Trimming stripped 4 bases from V and 4 bases from J, with 19 bases between. The germline V gene encodes CDR1 MNHNY and CDR2 SVGAGI (reference sequence). The CDR3 covers 16 residues.